This T cell receptor (beta chain) was obtained from a study of Ad26.COV2.S vaccination and SARS-CoV-2 variants. This CDR3 has 13 amino acids. Germline V gene sequence: CDR1 MDHEN, CDR2 SYDVKM. V lost 10 bases and J 0 bases, leaving 7 bases between the germline ends. Worth noting for this clone: Its antigen is unknown.

Sample treatment: roughly 20 received Ad26.COV2.S at low or high dose, single or two shots; about five received placebo; per-sample allocation not given. Specimen acquisition occurred on day 63 following the initial vaccine or placebo injection. Expression of Wuhan-strain SARS-CoV-2 spike came from the Ad26 vector that formed the vaccine. The study's findings and limits: Substantial response breadth was reportedly seen for spike-specific CD8+ and CD4+ T cells after vaccination. Total T cell responses, in the TCR breadth and depth analyses, may have been underestimated. Recipients of vaccine and of placebo showed similar breadth of their non-spike TCR repertoires.

Some clones are missing from TCRdb's copy, which holds only in-frame ones; the method was immunoSEQ multiplex PCR. The repertoire holds roughly 510,000 clones, with 87% as singletons. The TCR was taken from a person between 18 and 65 years old who received the Ad26.COV2.S COVID-19 vaccine or a placebo. The sequenced sample was peripheral blood, obtained in a trial of Ad26.COV2.S vaccine versus placebo. The V gene is TRBV28, the J gene TRBJ2-6; D is unclear. As DNA, the CDR3 is TGTGCCATCTGGGACTCTGGGGCCAACGTCCTGACTTTC. As protein: CAIWDSGANVLTF.